The 19 T cell receptor beta chains presented below share a single source sample, sequenced in a study of CD8 T cells in Susac syndrome. Reverse transcription of about 0.45 to 1 ug RNA was performed with random hexamers. From the immunoSEQ multiplex PCR reads, TCRdb called clonotypes with MiXCR, one entry per CDR3 protein. The profile shows under 200,000 distinct CDR3 sequences, 85% to 95% of them singletons. Sequencing was carried out using CD4+ T cells from PBMCs. The receptors come from a human donor with Susac syndrome.

The chain employs TRBV5-1 and TRBJ2-3, with 11 nucleotides matching TRBD2. The V segment lost 3 bases and the J segment 4 bases; nucleotides outside the gene matches: 7. The CDR3 length is 16 residues. The germline V gene has CDR1 SGHRS and CDR2 YFSETQ. CDR3 region: CASSYNSGGAADTQYF. CDR3 sequence (DNA): TGCGCCAGCAGCTATAATAGCGGGGGGGCAGCAGATACGCAGTATTTT. Filled out from reference TRBV5-1 and TRBJ2-3, the complete variable domain reads KAGVTQTPRYLIKTRGQQVTLSCSPISGHRSVSWYQQTPGQGLQFLFEYFSETQRNKGNFPGRFSGRQFSNSRSEMNVSTLELGDSALYLCASSYNSGGAADTQYFGPGTRLTVL.

The rearrangement uses TRBV7-2 and TRBJ2-7; the D gene could be TRBD1 or TRBD2 (5 bases each). CDR3 length: 12 amino acids. The germline CDR1 and CDR2 sequences are SGHTA and FQGNSA. V was clipped by 5 bases and J by 7 bases, with 12 bases between them. Here the CDR3 DNA reads TGTGCCAGCAGCCGCCGGGACGGAGAGCAGTACTTC. Its translation: CASSRRDGEQYF.

The chain combines TRBV29-1 with TRBJ1-1; 10 bases line up with TRBD1. V shed 7 bases, J shed 1 base, and the junction held 3 bases outside the gene matches. Germline V gene data show CDR1 as SQVTM and CDR2 as ANQGSEA. This CDR3 has 13 amino acids. This chain's CDR3 is CSGWTGGNTEAFF. As DNA, the CDR3 is TGCAGCGGTTGGACAGGGGGGAACACTGAAGCTTTCTTT.

V usage is TRBV6-2 or TRBV6-3 and J usage is TRBJ2-7; no clear D gene. The germline V and J ends were trimmed by 2 bases and 3 bases, with 11 bases remaining between them. Germline V lookup: CDR1 MNHEY, CDR2 SVGEGT. The CDR3 contains 14 residues. CDR3 DNA: TGTGCCAGCAGTTACCCCGAGAGGTTCTACGAGCAGTACTTC. This codes for CASSYPERFYEQYF.

The chain recombines TRBV5-6 with TRBJ2-1; D assignment may be TRBD1 or TRBD2 (5 bases each). This CDR3 is built from 13 residues. The germline gives CDR1 SGHDT, CDR2 YYEEEE. V was cut by 3 bases and J by 7 bases, with 11 bases left in between. In nucleotides, the CDR3 is TGTGCCAGCAGCTGGGACGTTATGAATGAGCAGTTCTTC. Translating gives CASSWDVMNEQFF.

This clonotype turned up a few times. The chain employs TRBV6-1 and TRBJ1-5; TRBD1 might be the D (5 bases). Germline lookup yields CDR1 MNHNS and CDR2 SASEGT. There are 15 residues in the CDR3. Between the trimmed V and J ends, which lost 5 bases and 2 bases, there was a span of 13 bases. The CDR3 loop is CASSYPQGRNQPQHF. The CDR3 DNA reads as TGTGCCAGCAGTTACCCCCAGGGCCGCAATCAGCCCCAGCATTTT.

The chain is built from TRBV10-3 and TRBJ2-2, with D tentatively TRBD1 (5 bases). This CDR3 has 14 amino acids. V lost 11 bases to trimming and J lost 8 bases, with 21 bases between them. Per germline, CDR1 ENHRY and CDR2 SYGVKD. This chain's CDR3 is CAPPPRVVCGELFF. CDR3 DNA: TGTGCCCCTCCCCCCAGGGTTGTGTGTGGGGAGCTGTTTTTT.

This chain links TRBV19 with TRBJ2-2; a possible D gene is TRBD2 (5 bases). V lost 10 bases and J 0 bases, leaving 12 bases between the germline ends. CDR1 is LNHDA and CDR2 is SQIVND in the germline V gene (reference sequence). This CDR3 comprises 14 residues. CDR3 DNA: TGTGCCACCTCGGACGGGGCGAACACCGGGGAGCTGTTTTTT. Protein sequence: CATSDGANTGELFF.

This clonotype was seen a single time. V gene TRBV9 combines with J gene TRBJ2-3; 9 positions agree with TRBD2. CDR3 length: 15 amino acids. With V trimmed by 4 bases and J by 6 bases, 9 bases remained unmatched. Per germline, CDR1 SGDLS and CDR2 YYNGEE. The CDR3 is CASSLSGGIWDTQYF. CDR3 nucleotide sequence: TGTGCCAGCAGCTTAAGCGGGGGGATATGGGATACGCAGTATTTT.

This clonotype is a singleton in its sample. The chain carries TRBV5-1 and TRBJ1-1, with 7 bases fitting TRBD1. With V trimmed by 4 bases and J by 6 bases, 6 bases remained unmatched. The CDR3 consists of 13 residues. Per germline, CDR1 SGHRS and CDR2 YFSETQ. This CDR3 reads CASSVGTAAEAFF. Here the CDR3 DNA reads TGCGCCAGCAGCGTAGGGACAGCGGCTGAAGCTTTCTTT. Filled out from reference TRBV5-1 and TRBJ1-1, the complete variable domain reads KAGVTQTPRYLIKTRGQQVTLSCSPISGHRSVSWYQQTPGQGLQFLFEYFSETQRNKGNFPGRFSGRQFSNSRSEMNVSTLELGDSALYLCASSVGTAAEAFFGQGTRLTVV.

V gene TRBV20-1 combines with J gene TRBJ2-6, with a possible D match to TRBD1 (6 bases). CDR1 is DFQATT and CDR2 is SNEGSKA in the germline V gene (reference sequence). The CDR3 loop spans 17 amino acids. With 3 bases removed from V and 2 bases from J, the gap between germline ends came to 17 bases. CDR3 amino acids: CSAREGTSDAGANVLTF. The CDR3 nucleotides read TGCAGTGCTAGGGAAGGGACATCCGACGCTGGGGCCAACGTCCTGACTTTC.

This chain's CDR3 is CASSTWTGGGYGYTF. Written as DNA, the CDR3 is TGTGCCAGCAGCACATGGACAGGGGGAGGCTATGGCTACACCTTC. The V call is TRBV3-1, the J call TRBJ1-2, with TRBD1 matching 10 bases. CDR3 length: 15 residues. Germline assignment: CDR1 LGHDT and CDR2 YNNKEL (reference sequence). V was clipped by 5 bases and J by 4 bases; unmatched bases: 7.

In its sample, this clonotype was seen a few times. The chain joins TRBV5-1 to TRBJ1-2; possible D gene TRBD1, 6 bases. Germline V gene sequence: CDR1 SGHRS, CDR2 YFSETQ. This CDR3 spans 14 amino acids. Trimming cost V 4 bases and J 6 bases, with 16 bases left between them. The CDR3 DNA reads as TGCGCCAGCAGCACCGGACAGCCAGGAGATGGCTACACCTTC. Its protein is CASSTGQPGDGYTF.

V usage is TRBV20-1 and J usage is TRBJ2-7; 7 positions match TRBD2. From germline, CDR1 is DFQATT and CDR2 SNEGSKA (reference sequence). The CDR3 consists of 16 residues. Germline trimming cut 0 bases from V and 2 bases from J; bases unmatched to any gene: 10. CDR3 coding DNA: TGCAGTGCTAGAGATCGGGAGGACTTCACCGCCTACGAGCAGTACTTC. Amino acid sequence: CSARDREDFTAYEQYF.

The chain combines TRBV6-4 with TRBJ2-1; possibly TRBD2 for D (8 bases). CDR3 size: 15 residues. Between the trimmed V and J ends, which lost 5 bases and 4 bases, there was a span of 15 bases. Germline loops: CDR1 MRHNA, CDR2 SNTAGT. The DNA of the CDR3 is TGTGCCAGCAGTTCAGGGGGGACTAGTTACAATGAGCAGTTCTTC. It encodes CASSSGGTSYNEQFF.

The genes are TRBV12-3 or TRBV12-4 and TRBJ2-2; TRBD2 might be the D (6 bases). The germline V and J ends were trimmed by 5 bases and 1 base, with 17 bases remaining between them. The CDR3 contains 17 residues. CDR3 DNA: TGTGCCAGCAGTCCCACAGGAGGGATGATGAACACCGGGGAGCTGTTTTTT. Its translation is CASSPTGGMMNTGELFF.

The chain couples TRBV6-2 or TRBV6-3 to TRBJ2-7; D is undetermined. V lost 5 bases to trimming and J lost 5 bases, with 13 bases between them. In germline, CDR1 is MNHEY, CDR2 SVGEGT. The CDR3 has 13 residues. For the CDR3, the DNA is TGTGCCAGCAGTGCCGTGACACTGAACGAGCAGTACTTC. Its protein product is CASSAVTLNEQYF.

The chain carries TRBV29-1 and TRBJ2-3; TRBD1 aligns across 8 bases. The CDR3 sequence is 13 residues long. In germline, CDR1 is SQVTM, CDR2 ANQGSEA. The ends lost 6 bases at V and 1 base at J; junction bases unmatched: 3. As DNA, the CDR3 is TGCAGCGTCGAGACAGGGGGCACAGATACGCAGTATTTT. Translation: CSVETGGTDTQYF.

This rearrangement joins TRBV3-1 to TRBJ2-5; D is uncertain. This CDR3 is 11 amino acids long. CDR1 is LGHDT, CDR2 YNNKEL, per germline (reference sequence). The V end was cut by 6 bases, the J end by 4 bases, with 6 bases between. The CDR3 DNA is TGTGCCAGCAGTCAATCAGAGACCCAGTACTTC. This sequence encodes CASSQSETQYF.